These 3 T cell receptor beta chains were sequenced from one sample in a study of T cell responses to AZD1222 COVID-19 vaccine. Profiled with immunoSEQ multiplex PCR; TCRdb holds only in-frame clones, not every one. The data contain tens of thousands of clones, about three quarters of them singletons. Sequenced material: peripheral blood, taken 28 days after the second AZD1222 dose. The receptor source for this set is an adult who received the AZD1222 COVID-19 vaccine.

The rearrangement links TRBV14 to TRBJ1-1; TRBD1 might be the D (5 bases). The germline CDR1 and CDR2 sequences are SGHDN and FVKESK. V was shortened by 5 bases and J by 0 bases, with 13 bases between the two germline ends. The CDR3 contains 15 residues. The CDR3 protein is CASSLYRTLNTEAFF. The CDR3 DNA reads TGTGCCAGCAGCTTATACCGGACACTGAACACTGAAGCTTTCTTT.

This chain's CDR3 is CASSLVRGNNSPLHF. The CDR3 DNA is TGTGCCAGCAGCTTAGTGCGGGGAAATAATTCACCCCTCCACTTT. The rearrangement links TRBV11-2 to TRBJ1-6; no definite D call. Trimming left V 1 base short and J 5 bases short, with 9 bases between. The length of the CDR3 is 15 residues. The germline gives CDR1 SGHAT, CDR2 FQNNGV.

The chain employs TRBV19 and TRBJ2-2; D is ambiguous. This CDR3 has 14 residues. Germline values: CDR1 LNHDA, CDR2 SQIVND (reference sequence). V was clipped by 2 bases and J by 6 bases, with 10 bases between them. CDR3: CASSIFSPPGELFF. Here the CDR3 DNA reads TGTGCCAGTAGTATATTCAGTCCTCCCGGGGAGCTGTTTTTT. Together with reference TRBV19 and TRBJ2-2, the CDR3 gives the full variable domain: DGGITQSPKYLFRKEGQNVTLSCEQNLNHDAMYWYRQDPGQGLRLIYYSQIVNDFQKGDIAEGYSVSREKKESFPLTVTSAQKNPTAFYLCASSIFSPPGELFFGEGSRLTVL.